A single sample gave rise to the 23 T cell receptor beta chains below, sequenced in a study of control samples from healthy donors and cancer patients. Sequencing was performed with immunoSEQ multiplex PCR; in TCRdb, only in-frame clones are kept and a portion is missing. The sample records around 140,000 clones, around nine tenths being singletons. The sequenced sample consisted of blood. Receptors originate from a man aged 35 to 55 in good health.

V and J are TRBV7-6 and TRBJ2-7; D is possibly TRBD2 (6 bases). The length of the CDR3 is 17 residues. Trimming pared 5 bases from V and 2 bases from J, leaving 22 bases between. From germline, CDR1 is SGHVS and CDR2 FNYEAQ. For the CDR3, the DNA is TGTGCCAGCAGCCCACCGTCTAGCGCCCGAACGGCCTACGAGCAGTACTTC. Its translation is CASSPPSSARTAYEQYF.

The V call is TRBV3-1 (or the pseudogene TRBV3-2), the J call TRBJ1-4; the D gene is possibly TRBD1 (6 bases). The CDR3 is 15 amino acids. V was pared by 5 bases and J by 7 bases, with 17 bases between. Germline CDR1 is LGHDT and CDR2 is YNNKEL (reference sequence). CDR3 loop: CASSARGGNVEKLFF. DNA for the CDR3: TGTGCCAGCAGCGCCCGAGGGGGGAACGTTGAAAAACTGTTTTTT.

Comment on this clone: Other DNA sequences in this specimen translate into the identical CDR3. The J gene is TRBJ2-2, the V gene TRBV5-3; 10 bases are a match to TRBD2. TRBV5-3 is known as an ORF, though its function is uncertain. This CDR3 region has 17 residues. V shed 10 bases, J shed 2 bases, and the junction held 14 bases outside the gene matches. The CDR3 DNA sequence: TGTGCCGGTCCGCGGGAGCGGGGGGGGAGAAACACCGGGGAGCTGTTTTTT. This sequence encodes CAGPRERGGRNTGELFF.

A few counts support this clone. This chain uses TRBV2 with TRBJ2-7; tentative D call: TRBD1 (6 bases). V dropped 8 bases and J dropped 2 bases, with 13 bases sitting between them. Germline CDR1 and CDR2: SNHLY and FYNNEI. The CDR3 contains 13 residues. CDR3 protein: CASVRDITYEQYF. CDR3 nucleotides: TGTGCCAGCGTCCGGGACATAACCTACGAGCAGTACTTC.

The chain uses TRBV4-1 and TRBJ1-6, with 7 bases identical to TRBD1. CDR1 MGHRA and CDR2 YSYEKL come from the germline V gene. The V segment lost 1 base and the J segment 8 bases; nucleotides outside the gene matches: 5. The CDR3 covers 15 residues. The CDR3 sequence: CASSQVDRFDSPLHF. Here the CDR3 DNA reads TGCGCCAGCAGCCAAGTGGACAGGTTTGATTCACCCCTCCACTTT.

The CDR3 here is CASTPGPTSFEAFF. CDR3 DNA sequence: TGCGCCAGCACCCCGGGCCCTACTTCTTTCGAAGCTTTCTTT. The V gene is TRBV5-1, the J gene TRBJ1-1; D is unclear. Between the trimmed V and J ends, which lost 6 bases and 8 bases, there was a span of 20 bases. Germline V CDR1 and CDR2: SGHRS, YFSETQ. CDR3 length: 14 residues.

The chain has TRBV7-9 and TRBJ2-7, with a possible D match to TRBD1 (7 bases). The germline V gene encodes CDR1 SEHNR and CDR2 FQNEAQ (reference sequence). Trimming took off 8 bases at V and 4 bases at J, with 15 bases between the two ends. The CDR3 covers 13 residues. CDR3 in amino acids: CASSKEGAYEQYF. In DNA form, the CDR3 reads TGTGCCAGCTCAAAGGAGGGGGCGTACGAGCAGTACTTC.

The J gene is TRBJ2-3, the V gene TRBV9, with 8 bases fitting TRBD2. Germline V gene lookup returns CDR1 SGDLS and CDR2 YYNGEE. The ends lost 1 base at V and 1 base at J; junction bases unmatched: 2. The CDR3 is made up of 15 amino acids. The CDR3 here is CASSVSSGGTDTQYF. CDR3 coding DNA: TGTGCCAGCAGCGTAAGTAGCGGGGGCACAGATACGCAGTATTTT.

This chain joins TRBV27 and TRBJ1-5; a possible D gene is TRBD1 (6 bases). Germline assignment: CDR1 MNHEY and CDR2 SMNVEV (reference sequence). V shed 7 bases and J shed 0 bases, with 13 bases lying between them. This CDR3 has 15 amino acids. The CDR3 DNA sequence: TGTGCCAGCAAGGGCAGGGGTAATAGCAATCAGCCCCAGCATTTT. Encoded protein: CASKGRGNSNQPQHF.

This clone was counted once. The V and J genes are TRBV6-5 and TRBJ1-3, with no clear D. The V end lost 7 bases, the J end lost 0 bases, and 7 bases lay between the germline ends. Germline CDR1 reads MNHEY; CDR2 reads SVGAGI. This CDR3 spans 13 amino acids. CDR3 protein: CASTRSSGNTIYF. CDR3 nucleotide sequence: TGTGCCAGCACCAGGAGCTCTGGAAACACCATATATTTT.

This chain joins TRBV5-4 and TRBJ1-3; D perhaps matches TRBD1 (6 bases). Germline CDR1 SGHNT, CDR2 YYREEE (reference sequence). The CDR3 spans 17 residues. Trimming removed 0 bases at V and 0 bases at J, with 13 bases between. CDR3 sequence: CASSLVGGPSSGNTIYF. As DNA, the CDR3 is TGTGCCAGCAGCTTGGTTGGGGGGCCGAGCTCTGGAAACACCATATATTTT.

The CDR3 is CASSPDANKETQYF. CDR3 bases: TGTGCCAGCAGCCCCGACGCGAACAAAGAGACCCAGTACTTC. The chain carries TRBV14 and TRBJ2-5; no firm D call. The length of the CDR3 is 14 residues. Trimming pared 4 bases from V and 3 bases from J, leaving 12 bases between. CDR1 SGHDN and CDR2 FVKESK come from the germline V gene. The whole variable domain, filled in from reference TRBV14 and TRBJ2-5, reads EAGVTQFPSHSVIEKGQTVTLRCDPISGHDNLYWYRRVMGKEIKFLLHFVKESKQDESGMPNNRFLAERTGGTYSTLKVQPAELEDSGVYFCASSPDANKETQYFGPGTRLLVL.

This rearrangement joins TRBV10-1 to TRBJ2-7; TRBD1 aligns across 9 bases. This CDR3 is built from 14 residues. The germline V gene encodes CDR1 WNHNN and CDR2 SYGVQD (reference sequence). After removal of 0 bases from V and 6 bases from J, the junction contained 3 bases not matched to a gene. The chain's CDR3 is CASSESTGGAEQYF. The CDR3 DNA reads TGCGCCAGCAGTGAGTCGACAGGGGGTGCCGAGCAGTACTTC.

This clone was seen a single time. V gene TRBV7-2 combines with J gene TRBJ2-5, with 10 bases fitting TRBD2. The CDR3 is 15 residues long. The junction had 8 bases not matched to a gene; V was cut back by 5 bases and J by 5 bases. The germline CDR1 and CDR2 sequences are SGHTA and FQGNSA. In DNA form, the CDR3 reads TGTGCCAGCAGCCGTTCTAGCGGGGGAAGGGAGACCCAGTACTTC. Its protein product is CASSRSSGGRETQYF.

The rearrangement uses TRBV6-5 and TRBJ1-1, with 7 bases matching TRBD1. CDR1 and CDR2 (germline): MNHEY, SVGAGI. The CDR3 consists of 12 residues. V was clipped by 6 bases and J by 11 bases; unmatched bases: 9. As DNA, the CDR3 is TGTGCCAGCAGGAATCTCAGGGGGAGTGCTTTCTTT. It specifies CASRNLRGSAFF.

This rearrangement joins TRBV12-3 or TRBV12-4 to TRBJ2-1, with 7 bases aligning to TRBD2. V was clipped by 1 base and J by 10 bases; unmatched bases: 4. The CDR3 totals 13 residues. CDR3 amino acids: CASSLGGRGEQFF. The CDR3 coding sequence is TGTGCCAGCAGTTTAGGCGGGAGAGGAGAGCAGTTCTTC.

This clone was detected once. The chain is built from TRBV28 and TRBJ1-1; the D gene is possibly TRBD1 (5 bases). The CDR3 sequence is 14 residues long. Germline values: CDR1 MDHEN, CDR2 SYDVKM. Trimming stripped 5 bases from V and 5 bases from J, with 15 bases between. For the CDR3, the DNA is TGTGCCAGCAGTCTAGGGACGTATCTAACTGAAGCTTTCTTT. Residues: CASSLGTYLTEAFF.

The chain recombines TRBV7-2 with TRBJ2-7, with TRBD1 as a possible D gene (5 bases). CDR3 length equals 17 residues. Looked up from germline, CDR1 is SGHTA and CDR2 is FQGNSA. Between the trimmed V and J ends, which lost 1 base and 3 bases, there was a span of 19 bases. The CDR3 coding sequence is TGTGCCAGCAGCTTAGGCACAGGCCTACCGAGACGCTACGAGCAGTACTTC. Translation gives CASSLGTGLPRRYEQYF.

The chain links TRBV5-1 to TRBJ1-2; 7 bases are shared with TRBD1. Germline trimming cut 5 bases from V and 4 bases from J; bases unmatched to any gene: 17. CDR1 and CDR2 from the germline V gene are SGHRS and YFSETQ. CDR3 length: 17 amino acids. In DNA form, the CDR3 reads TGCGCCAGCAGGATATCGCCCGGGACAGAAGTCTTCTATGGCTACACCTTC. It is translated as CASRISPGTEVFYGYTF.

This chain connects TRBV14 to TRBJ1-4, with D possibly TRBD1 on 5 matching bases. Trimming removed 4 bases from V and 6 bases from J, with 15 bases in between. Germline CDR1 and CDR2: SGHDN and FVKESK. The CDR3 extends over 15 amino acids. CDR3 DNA sequence: TGTGCCAGCAGCCCGACAGTAGGGGTTCATGAAAAACTGTTTTTT. This encodes CASSPTVGVHEKLFF.

This clone turned up a few times. The chain uses TRBV15 and TRBJ1-1, with TRBD1 as a possible D gene (6 bases). The germline V and J ends were trimmed by 3 bases and 0 bases, with 8 bases remaining between them. Looked up from germline, CDR1 is LNHNV and CDR2 is YYDKDF (reference sequence). The CDR3 is 14 amino acids. CDR3 coding DNA: TGTGCCACCAGCAGCGGACAGATGAACACTGAAGCTTTCTTT. It is translated as CATSSGQMNTEAFF. The complete variable domain, with remaining parts taken from reference TRBV15 and TRBJ1-1, reads DAMVIQNPRYQVTQFGKPVTLSCSQTLNHNVMYWYQQKSSQAPKLLFHYYDKDFNNEADTPDNFQSRRPNTSFCFLDIRSPGLGDTAMYLCATSSGQMNTEAFFGQGTRLTVV.

The CDR3 loop reads CASRRQGGMNTEAFF. In DNA, the CDR3 is TGTGCCAGCAGAAGACAGGGGGGGATGAACACTGAAGCTTTCTTT. The chain joins TRBV7-2 to TRBJ1-1, with 9 bases lining up with TRBD1. Germline V CDR1 and CDR2: SGHTA, FQGNSA. This CDR3 region has 15 residues. After removal of 6 bases from V and 0 bases from J, the junction contained 5 bases not matched to a gene.

The V gene is TRBV28, the J gene TRBJ2-3, with unresolved D. Germline V gives CDR1 MDHEN, CDR2 SYDVKM. V lost 5 bases to trimming and J lost 6 bases, with 9 bases between them. CDR3 length: 12 amino acids. CDR3 in amino acids: CASSRNPDTQYF. The CDR3 coding sequence is TGTGCCAGCAGTCGAAATCCGGATACGCAGTATTTT.